A selection of T cell receptor beta chains follows, all from one sample in a study of neurological immune-mediated disorders. MiXCR, run by TCRdb on the 5' RACE reads, gives a single entry per CDR3 protein. The table lists about 80,000 distinct CDR3 sequences, approximately 6% of them singletons. The material sequenced was PBMCs. The receptors derive from a woman between 55 and 75 years old with multiple sclerosis. The CDR3 runs from the conserved cysteine through the conserved F or W.

j_call: TRBJ1-6; v_call: TRBV5-1; cdr3_aa: CASSPPGGQNSPLHF
j_call: TRBJ1-1; v_call: TRBV27; cdr3_aa: CASSFGTVNTEAFF
j_call: TRBJ1-1; v_call: TRBV12-3/TRBV12-4; cdr3_aa: CASSPRDSSGAFF
j_call: TRBJ1-1; v_call: TRBV12-3/TRBV12-4; cdr3_aa: CASMKAGGAEAFF
j_call: TRBJ2-7; v_call: TRBV3-1; cdr3_aa: CASSQHRVEDEQYF
j_call: TRBJ2-7; v_call: TRBV20-1; cdr3_aa: CSARGGQGSYEQYF
j_call: TRBJ1-3; v_call: TRBV7-7; cdr3_aa: CASSSDFGGTIYF
j_call: TRBJ2-5; v_call: TRBV7-8; cdr3_aa: CASIPYGTSVKETQYF
j_call: TRBJ1-2; v_call: TRBV9; cdr3_aa: CASSVGRGGNYGYTF
j_call: TRBJ2-3; v_call: TRBV6-6; cdr3_aa: CASSRPAGGGVDTQYF